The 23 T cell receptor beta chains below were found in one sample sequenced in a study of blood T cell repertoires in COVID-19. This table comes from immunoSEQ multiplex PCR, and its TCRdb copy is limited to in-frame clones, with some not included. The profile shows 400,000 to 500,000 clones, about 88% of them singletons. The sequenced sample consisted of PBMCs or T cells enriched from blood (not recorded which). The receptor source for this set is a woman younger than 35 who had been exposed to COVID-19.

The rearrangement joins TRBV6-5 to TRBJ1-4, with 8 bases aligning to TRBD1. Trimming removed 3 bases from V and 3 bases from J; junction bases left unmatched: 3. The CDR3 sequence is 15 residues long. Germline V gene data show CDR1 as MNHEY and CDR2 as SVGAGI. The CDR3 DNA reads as TGTGCCAGCAGTTATCAGGGGGCAGCTAATGAAAAACTGTTTTTT. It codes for CASSYQGAANEKLFF.

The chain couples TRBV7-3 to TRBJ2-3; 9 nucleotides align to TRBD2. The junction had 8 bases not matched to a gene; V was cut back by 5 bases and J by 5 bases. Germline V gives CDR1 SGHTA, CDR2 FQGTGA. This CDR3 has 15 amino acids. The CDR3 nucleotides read TGTGCCAGCAGCCTCGGGACTAGCCGGGGAGATACGCAGTATTTT. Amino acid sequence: CASSLGTSRGDTQYF.

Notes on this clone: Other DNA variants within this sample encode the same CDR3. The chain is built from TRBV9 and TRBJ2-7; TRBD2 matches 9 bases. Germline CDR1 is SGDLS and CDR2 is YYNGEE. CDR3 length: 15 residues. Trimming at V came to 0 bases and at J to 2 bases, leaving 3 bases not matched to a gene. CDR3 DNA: TGTGCCAGCAGCGTAGAAGCGGGAGGCGCCTACGAGCAGTACTTC. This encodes CASSVEAGGAYEQYF.

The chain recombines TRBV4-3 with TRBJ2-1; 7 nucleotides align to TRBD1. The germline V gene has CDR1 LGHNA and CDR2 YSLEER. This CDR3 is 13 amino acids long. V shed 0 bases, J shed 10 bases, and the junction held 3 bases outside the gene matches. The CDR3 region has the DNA TGCGCCAGCAGCCAAGAGGGGACAGCCGAGCAGTTCTTC. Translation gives CASSQEGTAEQFF.

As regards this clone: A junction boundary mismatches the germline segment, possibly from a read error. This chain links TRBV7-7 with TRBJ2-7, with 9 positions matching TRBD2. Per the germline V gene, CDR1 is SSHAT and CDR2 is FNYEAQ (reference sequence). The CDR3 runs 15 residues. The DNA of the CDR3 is TGTGCTAGCAGCTCCGGGGCTAGCGGGGTTGACGAGCAGTACTTC. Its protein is CASSSGASGVDEQYF.

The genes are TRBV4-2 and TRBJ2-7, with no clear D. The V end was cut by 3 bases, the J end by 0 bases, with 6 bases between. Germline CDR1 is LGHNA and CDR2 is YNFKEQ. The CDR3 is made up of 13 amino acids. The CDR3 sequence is CASSQISSYEQYF. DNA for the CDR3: TGTGCCAGCAGCCAGATCAGCTCCTACGAGCAGTACTTC.

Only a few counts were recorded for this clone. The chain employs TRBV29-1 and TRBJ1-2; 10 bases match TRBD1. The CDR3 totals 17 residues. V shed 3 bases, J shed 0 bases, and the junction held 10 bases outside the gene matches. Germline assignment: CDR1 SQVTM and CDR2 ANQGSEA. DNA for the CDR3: TGCAGCGTTGAGGGTATAGGACAGGGGGGAGCTAACTATGGCTACACCTTC. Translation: CSVEGIGQGGANYGYTF. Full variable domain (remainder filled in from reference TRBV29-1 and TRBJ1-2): SAVISQKPSRDICQRGTSLTIQCQVDSQVTMMFWYRQQPGQSLTLIATANQGSEATYESGFVIDKFPISRPNLTFSTLTVSNMSPEDSSIYLCSVEGIGQGGANYGYTFGSGTRLTVV.

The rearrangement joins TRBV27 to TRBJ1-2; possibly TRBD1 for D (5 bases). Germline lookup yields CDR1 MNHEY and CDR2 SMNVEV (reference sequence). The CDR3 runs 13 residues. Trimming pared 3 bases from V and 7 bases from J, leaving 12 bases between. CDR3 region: CASSFSRERGYTF. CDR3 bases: TGTGCCAGCAGTTTTAGCAGGGAACGTGGCTACACCTTC.

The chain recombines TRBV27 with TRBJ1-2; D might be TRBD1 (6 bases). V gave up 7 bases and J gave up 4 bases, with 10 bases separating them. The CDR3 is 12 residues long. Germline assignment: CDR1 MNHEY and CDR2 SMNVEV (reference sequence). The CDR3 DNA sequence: TGTGCCAGCACTTTGGACAGCTATGGCTACACCTTC. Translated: CASTLDSYGYTF.

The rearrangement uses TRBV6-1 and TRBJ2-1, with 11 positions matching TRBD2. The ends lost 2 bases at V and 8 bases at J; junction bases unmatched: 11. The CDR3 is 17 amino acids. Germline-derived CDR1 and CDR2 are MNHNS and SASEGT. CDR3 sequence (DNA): TGTGCCAGCAGTGAATGGAGGCCCGCTAGCGGGAGGCATGAGCAGTTCTTC. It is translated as CASSEWRPASGRHEQFF.

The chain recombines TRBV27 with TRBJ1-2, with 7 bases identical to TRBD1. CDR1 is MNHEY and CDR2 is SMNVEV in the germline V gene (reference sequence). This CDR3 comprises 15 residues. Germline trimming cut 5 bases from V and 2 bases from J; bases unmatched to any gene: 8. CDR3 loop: CASSTSRGKNYGYTF. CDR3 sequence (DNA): TGTGCCAGCAGTACCTCCAGGGGGAAGAACTATGGCTACACCTTC.

CDR3 loop: CASSPDLLGEQFF. CDR3 nucleotide sequence: TGTGCCAGCTCACCCGACTTACTGGGTGAGCAGTTCTTC. The chain uses TRBV18 and TRBJ2-1; D ambiguous. There are 13 residues in the CDR3. V lost 3 bases and J 9 bases, leaving 12 bases between the germline ends. Germline CDR1 reads KGHSH; CDR2 reads LQKENI.

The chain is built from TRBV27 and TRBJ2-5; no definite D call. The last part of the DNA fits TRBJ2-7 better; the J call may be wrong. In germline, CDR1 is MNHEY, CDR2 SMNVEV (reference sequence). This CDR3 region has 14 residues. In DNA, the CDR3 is TGTGCCAGCAGTCCACGCACAGTTTTCTACGAGCAGTACTTC. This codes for CASSPRTVFYEQYF.

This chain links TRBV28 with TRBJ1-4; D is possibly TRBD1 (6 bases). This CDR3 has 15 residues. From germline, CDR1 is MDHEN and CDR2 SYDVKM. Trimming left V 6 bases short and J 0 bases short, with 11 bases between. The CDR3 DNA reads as TGTGCCAGCAGCGAGGACAGATCAACTAATGAAAAACTGTTTTTT. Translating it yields CASSEDRSTNEKLFF. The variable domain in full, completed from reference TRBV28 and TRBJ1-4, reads DVKVTQSSRYLVKRTGEKVFLECVQDMDHENMFWYRQDPGLGLRLIYFSYDVKMKEKGDIPEGYSVSREKKERFSLILESASTNQTSMYLCASSEDRSTNEKLFFGSGTQLSVL.

CDR3 in amino acids: CASSPLSGQGALNEQFF. CDR3 coding DNA: TGTGCCAGCAGTCCCCTGAGTGGACAGGGGGCGCTTAATGAGCAGTTCTTC. The chain couples TRBV28 to TRBJ2-1; 11 nucleotides agree with TRBD1. The CDR3 extends over 17 amino acids. CDR1 and CDR2 from the germline V gene are MDHEN and SYDVKM. Unmatched junction bases numbered 13, after V lost 5 bases and J lost 7 bases.

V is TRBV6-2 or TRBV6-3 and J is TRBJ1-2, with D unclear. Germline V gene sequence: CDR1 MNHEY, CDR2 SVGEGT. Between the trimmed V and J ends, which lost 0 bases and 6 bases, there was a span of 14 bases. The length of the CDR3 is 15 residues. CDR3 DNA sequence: TGTGCCAGCAGTTACTCCGAGGTGGATGGCCATGGCTACACCTTC. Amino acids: CASSYSEVDGHGYTF.

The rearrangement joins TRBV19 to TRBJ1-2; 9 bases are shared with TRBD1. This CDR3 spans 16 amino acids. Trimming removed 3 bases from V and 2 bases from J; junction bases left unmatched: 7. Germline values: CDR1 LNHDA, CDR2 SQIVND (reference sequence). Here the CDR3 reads CASSIEQGAPNYGYTF. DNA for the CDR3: TGTGCCAGTAGTATCGAACAGGGGGCGCCGAACTATGGCTACACCTTC.

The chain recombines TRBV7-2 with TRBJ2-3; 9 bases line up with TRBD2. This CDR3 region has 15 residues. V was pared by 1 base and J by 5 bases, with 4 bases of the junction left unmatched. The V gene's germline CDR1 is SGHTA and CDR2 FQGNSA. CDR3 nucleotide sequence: TGTGCCAGCAGCTTAGGTAGCGGGGGAAAAGATACGCAGTATTTT. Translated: CASSLGSGGKDTQYF.

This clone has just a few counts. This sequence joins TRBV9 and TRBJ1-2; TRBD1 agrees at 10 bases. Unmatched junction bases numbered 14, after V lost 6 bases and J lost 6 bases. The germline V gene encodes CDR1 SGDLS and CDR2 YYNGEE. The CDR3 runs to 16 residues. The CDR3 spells CASTSGTGARGDGYTF. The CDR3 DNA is TGTGCCAGCACCTCCGGGACAGGGGCGCGCGGGGATGGCTACACCTTC.

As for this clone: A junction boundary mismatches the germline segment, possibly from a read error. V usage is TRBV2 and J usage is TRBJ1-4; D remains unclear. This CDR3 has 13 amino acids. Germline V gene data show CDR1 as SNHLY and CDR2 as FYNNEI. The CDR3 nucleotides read TGTGCCAGCGTATCTGAAGCTAATGAAAAATTGTTTTTT. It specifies CASVSEANEKLFF.

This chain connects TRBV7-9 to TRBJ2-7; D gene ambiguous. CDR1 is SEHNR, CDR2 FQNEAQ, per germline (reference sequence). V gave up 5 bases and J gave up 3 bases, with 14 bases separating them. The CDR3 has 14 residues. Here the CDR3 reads CASSKAGVDYEQYF. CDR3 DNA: TGTGCCAGCAGCAAGGCAGGTGTTGACTACGAGCAGTACTTC.

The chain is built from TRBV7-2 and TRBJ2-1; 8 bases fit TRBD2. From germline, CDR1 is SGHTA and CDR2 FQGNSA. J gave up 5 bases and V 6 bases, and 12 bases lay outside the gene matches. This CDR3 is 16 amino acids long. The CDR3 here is CASRDERTSPNNEQFF. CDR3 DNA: TGTGCCAGCAGGGACGAAAGGACTAGCCCCAACAATGAGCAGTTCTTC.

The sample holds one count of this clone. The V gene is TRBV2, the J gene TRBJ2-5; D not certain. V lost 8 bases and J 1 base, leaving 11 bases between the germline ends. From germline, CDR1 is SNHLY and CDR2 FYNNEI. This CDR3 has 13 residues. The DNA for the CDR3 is TGTGCCAGCCGGGTAGTTTCCCAAGAGACCCAGTACTTC. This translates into CASRVVSQETQYF. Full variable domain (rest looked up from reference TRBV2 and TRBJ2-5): EPEVTQTPSHQVTQMGQEVILRCVPISNHLYFYWYRQILGQKVEFLVSFYNNEISEKSEIFDDQFSVERPDGSNFTLKIRSTKLEDSAMYFCASRVVSQETQYFGPGTRLLVL.